This T cell receptor (beta chain) appears in the sequencing data of a study of T cells expressing NK-cell markers (TCRdb year 2020). Background on the whole study: About eight donors provided sorted CD3+CD56+NKG2C+, CD3+CD56+NKG2C- and CD3+CD56-NKG2C+ T-cell subsets, whose TCR beta-chain repertoires were profiled. The eight sequenced donors were randomly selected healthy volunteers, three men and five women. Illumina HiSeq 2000/2500, MiSeq or NextSeq was used to sequence libraries as 2 x 150 bp reads. Among the eight sequenced donors, seven were HCMV-seropositive and one was HCMV-seronegative.

A commercial ELISA kit detecting HCMV-specific IgG in serum was used to determine HCMV serostatus. Peripheral blood mononuclear cells were isolated from blood by Ficoll density gradient centrifugation. About this clonotype itself: It has no known antigen specificity.

The run used an Illumina HiSeq 2000. TCR beta cDNA libraries were prepared using 5'RACE template switching, which introduced a universal primer site and unique molecular identifiers. cDNA synthesis was primed from the TCR beta constant segment, followed by two successive PCR amplification steps. The authors processed their data as follows. Reads were demultiplexed and grouped by UMI with MIGEC, and clonotypes were assembled and quantified with MiTCR. To exclude erroneous sequences, any TCR cDNA sequence not supported by at least two reads was discarded. The tcR package was used for downstream repertoire analysis, and clonotypes were matched between fractions using CDR3 nucleotide sequence together with V segment. Antigen specificity was annotated against VDJdb with VDJmatch, allowing one amino acid substitution in CDR3. Following TCRdb reprocessing, every CDR3 protein sequence forms one entry, and DNA is not provided. The authors' filters were not applied to this entry. The table kept for this sample lists roughly 150,000 distinct CDR3 sequences. The ten largest clones capture just over 20% of the sample.

What the research found in general, with its limitations: For about 6 donors, the dominant CD3+CD56+NKG2C+ clonotypes were among the top 10 CD8+ clonotypes and accounted for about 1.0-7.5% of CD8+ T cells. Those dominant clonotypes were again the most abundant among CD3+CD56-NKG2C+ cells in four donors, at roughly 25-60.1%. Whether the expanded NKG2C-expressing T cell clones were specific for HCMV antigens remained unclear.

The material sequenced was blood T cells: a sorted CD56 or NKG2C T cell subset, CD4+ or CD8+ T cells, or bulk PBMC T cells (not recorded which). This TCR derives from a man between 18 and 69 years old in good health.

The CDR3 corresponds to CSVEQGVDYGYTF. Here the chain combines TRBV29-1 and TRBJ1-2; with no DNA, the TCRdb D assignment of TRBD1 cannot be verified. Its CDR3 holds 13 amino acids, cysteine through phenylalanine. Only the protein sequence is given. CDR1 SQVTM and CDR2 ANQGSEA were looked up in the germline V gene.